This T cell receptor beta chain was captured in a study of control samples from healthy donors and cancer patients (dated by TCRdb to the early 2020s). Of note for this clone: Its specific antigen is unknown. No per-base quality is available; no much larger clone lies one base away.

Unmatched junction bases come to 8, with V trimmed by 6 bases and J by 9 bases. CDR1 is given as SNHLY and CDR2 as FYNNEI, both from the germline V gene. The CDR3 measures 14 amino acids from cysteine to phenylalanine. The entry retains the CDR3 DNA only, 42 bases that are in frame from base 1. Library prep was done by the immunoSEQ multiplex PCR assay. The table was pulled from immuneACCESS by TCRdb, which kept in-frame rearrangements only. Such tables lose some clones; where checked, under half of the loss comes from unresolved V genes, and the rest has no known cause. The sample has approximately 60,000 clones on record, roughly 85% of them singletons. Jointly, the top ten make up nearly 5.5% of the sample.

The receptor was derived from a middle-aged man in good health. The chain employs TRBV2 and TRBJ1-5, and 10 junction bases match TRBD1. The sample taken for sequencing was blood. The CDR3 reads CASREEGQGTPQHF. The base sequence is TGTGCCAGCAGGGAGGAGGGACAGGGGACGCCCCAGCATTTT.